A single sample is the source of the 17 T cell receptor beta chains below, sequenced in a study of T cells in Graves' hyperthyroidism and ophthalmopathy. From RNA transcripts, TCR beta CDR3 regions were amplified. During a first-round RT-PCR of the TCR CDR3, the HTBI primer set was used. TCRdb reanalysed the multiplex PCR reads using MiXCR and keeps one entry per CDR3 protein. The sample consists of hundreds of thousands of distinct CDR3 sequences, over 35% of them appearing once. Sequencing was performed on blood. The receptor set was obtained from a man aged 18 to 30 with Graves' hyperthyroidism.

In its sample, this clonotype was seen a few times. The V call is TRBV19, the J call TRBJ2-2; D is unclear. Germline V gene lookup returns CDR1 LNHDA and CDR2 SQIVND (reference sequence). This CDR3 spans 14 amino acids. With 3 bases removed from V and 0 bases from J, the gap between germline ends came to 5 bases. The CDR3 nucleotides read TGTGCCAGTAGTATTCTGTCGAACACCGGGGAGCTGTTTTTT. Translated, it gives CASSILSNTGELFF. Full variable domain (rest looked up from reference TRBV19 and TRBJ2-2): DGGITQSPKYLFRKEGQNVTLSCEQNLNHDAMYWYRQDPGQGLRLIYYSQIVNDFQKGDIAEGYSVSREKKESFPLTVTSAQKNPTAFYLCASSILSNTGELFFGEGSRLTVL.

V gene TRBV7-2 combines with J gene TRBJ2-7, with a tentative D call TRBD1 (5 bases). The CDR3 covers 16 residues. Germline-derived CDR1 and CDR2 are SGHTA and FQGNSA. Trimming left V 5 bases short and J 2 bases short, with 19 bases between. CDR3 in amino acids: CASSRFSTEATYEQYF. The CDR3 DNA reads as TGTGCCAGCAGCCGCTTTTCGACAGAAGCTACCTACGAGCAGTACTTC.

This clonotype has at least ten counts. CDR3 sequence reads: CASSADHSNQPQHF. In nucleotides, the CDR3 is TGTGCCAGCAGTGCTGACCATAGCAATCAGCCCCAGCATTTT. The rearrangement links TRBV2 to TRBJ1-5, with D uncertain. This CDR3 has 14 residues. V was pared by 4 bases and J by 0 bases, with 7 bases between. CDR1 and CDR2 (germline): SNHLY, FYNNEI.

Many counts were recorded for this clonotype. In DNA form, the CDR3 reads TGTGCCAGCCTGCAATCCGGGATTTACGAGCAGTACTTC. Its protein is CASLQSGIYEQYF. The rearrangement joins TRBV2 to TRBJ2-7, with D perhaps matching TRBD2 (5 bases). Per germline, CDR1 SNHLY and CDR2 FYNNEI. The CDR3 spans 13 residues. Trimming pared 8 bases from V and 4 bases from J, leaving 15 bases between.

This chain connects TRBV19 to TRBJ2-5; 8 bases align to TRBD2. CDR3 size: 15 residues. The germline V gene has CDR1 LNHDA and CDR2 SQIVND (reference sequence). V lost 8 bases and J lost 5; bases outside the gene matches: 13. CDR3 DNA sequence: TGTGCCAGTGGTAACCGGAGCGGGAGTTTCGAGACCCAGTACTTC. It translates to CASGNRSGSFETQYF.

The gene calls are TRBV7-9 and TRBJ2-5; D call uncertain. The CDR3 runs 13 residues. Germline V lookup: CDR1 SEHNR, CDR2 FQNEAQ (reference sequence). Trimming took 8 bases from V and 2 from J, leaving 12 bases between them. CDR3 loop: CASASGWQETQYF. As DNA, the CDR3 is TGTGCCAGCGCCTCCGGGTGGCAAGAGACCCAGTACTTC.

V is TRBV2 and J is TRBJ1-1; 7 nucleotides align to TRBD1. Trimming at V came to 4 bases and at J to 2 bases, leaving 7 bases not matched to a gene. Germline V gives CDR1 SNHLY, CDR2 FYNNEI. The CDR3 totals 15 residues. In nucleotides, the CDR3 is TGTGCCAGCAGTGGCGACAGGGCCGCAAACACTGAAGCTTTCTTT. Translation: CASSGDRAANTEAFF.

The chain uses TRBV7-8 and TRBJ2-2; D is possibly TRBD2 (6 bases). Germline V gives CDR1 SGHVS, CDR2 FQNEAQ. This CDR3 region has 18 residues. Between the trimmed V and J ends, which lost 4 bases and 0 bases, there was a span of 18 bases. The CDR3 region has the DNA TGTGCCAGCAGCTCCGAACGGAGGGGTTTGTCGAACACCGGGGAGCTGTTTTTT. Amino acid sequence: CASSSERRGLSNTGELFF.

With respect to this clonotype: The junction does not match germline at one end; this may be a read error. The V call is TRBV7-9, the J call TRBJ2-7, with 7 nucleotides matching TRBD1. Germline loops: CDR1 SEHNR, CDR2 FQNEAQ (reference sequence). The CDR3 has 14 residues. CDR3 nucleotides: TGTGCCGGCAGCCCCGATAGACAGGGCTACGAGCAGTACTTC. This codes for CAGSPDRQGYEQYF.

This clonotype was recorded many times. In DNA, the CDR3 is TGTGCCAGTAACTTGCAGGGAGGGGGCTACTATGGCTACACCTTC. This encodes CASNLQGGGYYGYTF. This chain uses TRBV19 with TRBJ1-2; 7 bases map to TRBD1. The CDR3 totals 15 residues. Germline-derived CDR1 and CDR2 are LNHDA and SQIVND (reference sequence). Trimming removed 7 bases from V and 3 bases from J; junction bases left unmatched: 11.

This clonotype was counted at least ten times. V is TRBV12-3 or TRBV12-4 and J is TRBJ1-4; D uncertain. The V gene lost 6 bases and the J gene lost 7 bases, with 6 bases spanning the gap. The CDR3 is made up of 11 amino acids. The DNA for the CDR3 is TGTGCCAGCAGACGCGCTGAAAAACTGTTTTTT. Translation gives CASRRAEKLFF.

Concerning this clonotype: Compared with germline, one end of the junction differs, possibly owing to a read error. V is TRBV7-9 and J is TRBJ2-5; no reliable D call. CDR3 length: 13 residues. Germline CDR1 SEHNR, CDR2 FQNEAQ (reference sequence). CDR3 sequence (DNA): TGTGCCAGCGGCTTAGAACAGCACGGGTCCCAGTACTTC. The encoded protein is CASGLEQHGSQYF. The entire variable domain, with the rest obtained from reference TRBV7-9 and TRBJ2-5, is as follows: DTGVSQNPRHKITKRGQNVTFRCDPISEHNRLYWYRQTLGQGPEFLTYFQNEAQLEKSRLLSDRFSAERPKGSFSTLEIQRTEQGDSAMYLCASGLEQHGSQYFGPGTRLLVL.

This clonotype has a handful of counts. This chain links TRBV20-1 with TRBJ2-2, with no clear D. Trimming left V 2 bases short and J 6 bases short, with 19 bases between. Per the germline V gene, CDR1 is DFQATT and CDR2 is SNEGSKA (reference sequence). The CDR3 is 16 residues long. The CDR3 reads CSARQAGAKAAGELFF. The CDR3 nucleotides read TGCAGTGCTAGACAGGCAGGAGCCAAGGCGGCCGGGGAGCTGTTTTTT.

There are a few counts of this clonotype. This sequence joins TRBV20-1 and TRBJ1-5; TRBD1 agrees at 7 bases. The V gene's germline CDR1 is DFQATT and CDR2 SNEGSKA (reference sequence). This CDR3 region has 15 residues. After removal of 6 bases from V and 0 bases from J, the junction contained 8 bases not matched to a gene. CDR3 nucleotides: TGCAGTGCCCGAAAAGGGACAGATAGCAATCAGCCCCAGCATTTT. The encoded protein is CSARKGTDSNQPQHF.

V gene TRBV9 combines with J gene TRBJ2-5, with D unresolved. The CDR3 sequence is 12 residues long. The V and J ends lost 3 bases and 3 bases respectively, with 6 bases between them. Germline V lookup: CDR1 SGDLS, CDR2 YYNGEE. The CDR3 DNA follows: TGTGCCAGCAGCGGGGATAAAGAGACCCAGTACTTC. It specifies CASSGDKETQYF.

This clonotype was counted a few times. This sequence joins TRBV3-1 and TRBJ1-5; no reliable D call. This CDR3 region has 15 residues. Trimming left V 3 bases short and J 3 bases short, with 12 bases between. Germline-derived CDR1 and CDR2 are LGHDT and YNNKEL (reference sequence). In DNA, the CDR3 is TGTGCCAGCAGCCAGGACCCCGGGGTCAATCAGCCCCAGCATTTT. Translating it yields CASSQDPGVNQPQHF.

This clonotype was counted ten times or more. This chain connects TRBV9 to TRBJ1-4; D is ambiguous. The germline gives CDR1 SGDLS, CDR2 YYNGEE. Between the trimmed V and J ends, which lost 0 bases and 4 bases, there was a span of 10 bases. The length of the CDR3 is 15 residues. The CDR3 protein is CASSVAGSLNEKLFF. Here the CDR3 DNA reads TGTGCCAGCAGCGTAGCAGGCAGTCTTAATGAAAAACTGTTTTTT.